The clone carrying this T cell receptor beta chain was observed many times. Regions amplified from RNA transcripts were the TCR beta CDR3 regions. In the first-round RT-PCR of the TCR CDR3, the HTBI primer set was used. TCRdb reprocessed the multiplex PCR reads with MiXCR, giving one entry per CDR3 protein. This table has under 350,000 distinct CDR3 sequences, less than 30% appearing once. V was cut by 3 bases and J by 6 bases, with 12 bases left in between. Germline CDR1 reads ENHRY; CDR2 reads SYGVKD. This CDR3 comprises 13 residues. This sample is drawn from a study of T cells in Graves' hyperthyroidism and ophthalmopathy. The study enrolled patients aged 18 to 65 with newly diagnosed hyperthyroidism of under 2 months' duration.

The sample taken for sequencing was blood. J is TRBJ2-7 and V is TRBV10-3, with TRBD2 as a possible D gene (5 bases). The TCR sequence derives from a man in his forties with Graves' hyperthyroidism that later progressed to Graves' ophthalmopathy. The DNA for the CDR3 is TGTGCCATCAGTGAACTACTCCTAGCCGAGCAGTACTTC. Its translation: CAISELLLAEQYF.